This T cell receptor (beta chain) was obtained from a study of regulatory T cells in long-lasting Graves disease. Study at large: With positive TSH receptor antibodies and over 5 years of antithyroid drugs, Graves' disease was considered persistent.

General observations from the study: Persistent disease showed a preference for TRBV28, TRBJ1-2 and TRBJ2-5. Persistent-disease Graves' patients showed less TCR diversity than new cases.

The V and J ends lost 2 bases and 6 bases, in that order; junction bases with no gene match: 2. From germline, CDR1 is DFQATT and CDR2 SNEGSKA (reference sequence). This CDR3 has 13 residues. Time point meaning: persistent/refractory GD, antithyroid drugs over 5 years with positive TRAb. Generation of the TCR library employed RNA extracted from PBMCs. Patients were enrolled at an endocrinology department in Xi'an, China. This clonotype has just a few counts. Its antigen is still unknown. Researchers made TCR beta libraries by using iRepertoire HTBI primers and running Arm-PCR on CDR3 regions. Via MiXCR, TCRdb re-called the multiplex PCR reads, giving one row per CDR3 protein. The sample includes about 400,000 distinct CDR3 sequences, about a fifth of them seen just once.

This TCR came from a female donor with Graves disease. Sequencing was performed on peripheral blood mononuclear cells (PBMCs), taken when the disease was refractory, from a patient treated with antithyroid drugs. The chain carries TRBV20-1 and TRBJ2-2, with TRBD2 identical over 8 bases. The CDR3 spells CSARLTSAGELFF. CDR3 in DNA: TGCAGTGCTAGACTGACTAGCGCCGGGGAGCTGTTTTTT.